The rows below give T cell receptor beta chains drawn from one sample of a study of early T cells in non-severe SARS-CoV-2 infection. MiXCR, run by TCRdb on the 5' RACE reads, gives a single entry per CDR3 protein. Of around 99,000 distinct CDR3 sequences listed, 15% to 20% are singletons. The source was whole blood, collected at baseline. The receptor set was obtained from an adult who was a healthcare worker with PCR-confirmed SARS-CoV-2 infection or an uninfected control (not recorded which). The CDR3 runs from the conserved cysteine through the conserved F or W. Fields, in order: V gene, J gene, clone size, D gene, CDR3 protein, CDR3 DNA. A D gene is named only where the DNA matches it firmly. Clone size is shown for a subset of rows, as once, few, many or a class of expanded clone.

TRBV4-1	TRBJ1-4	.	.	CASRNVPGSDGLFF	TGCGCCAGCAGAAATGTGCCGGGGAGCGATGGACTGTTTTTT
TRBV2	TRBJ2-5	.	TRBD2	CASSLWTRGGQETQYF	TGTGCCAGCAGTCTTTGGACTAGAGGTGGGCAAGAGACCCAGTACTTC
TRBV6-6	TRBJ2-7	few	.	CASSYEGIYEQYF	TGTGCCAGCAGTTACGAGGGCATTTACGAGCAGTACTTC
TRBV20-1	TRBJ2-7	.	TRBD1	CSASRGPPSYEQYF	TGCAGTGCTAGTAGGGGGCCCCCTTCCTACGAGCAGTACTTC
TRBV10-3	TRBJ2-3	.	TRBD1	CAIRQGESDTQYF	TGTGCCATCCGACAGGGAGAGTCAGATACGCAGTATTTT
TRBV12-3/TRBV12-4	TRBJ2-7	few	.	CASSVWSEQYF	TGTGCCAGCAGTGTATGGTCCGAGCAGTACTTC
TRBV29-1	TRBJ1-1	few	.	CSVQGTEAFF	TGCAGCGTACAGGGCACTGAAGCTTTCTTT
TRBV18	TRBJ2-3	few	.	CASFTTTSSDTQYF	TGTGCCAGCTTCACCACGACATCTTCTGATACGCAGTATTTT
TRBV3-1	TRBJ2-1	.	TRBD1	CASSQSRQGANSYNEQFF	TGTGCCAGCAGCCAATCACGTCAGGGGGCAAACTCCTACAATGAGCAGTTCTTC
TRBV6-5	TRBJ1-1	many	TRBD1	CASSYRQGPEAFF	TGTGCCAGCAGCTATAGACAGGGCCCTGAAGCTTTCTTT
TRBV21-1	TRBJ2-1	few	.	CASSNLGTLLNEQFF	TGTGCCAGCAGCAACTTAGGGACACTCCTAAATGAGCAGTTCTTC
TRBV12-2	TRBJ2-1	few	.	CASRFYLAGVNEQFF	TGTGCAAGTCGCTTCTATCTAGCGGGAGTGAATGAGCAGTTCTTC
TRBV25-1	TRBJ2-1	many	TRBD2	CASRQAGERNEQFF	TGTGCCAGCCGGCAAGCGGGAGAGCGCAATGAGCAGTTCTTC
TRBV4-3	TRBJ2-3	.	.	CASSQDTSRSTDTQYF	TGCGCCAGCAGCCAAGATACTAGTCGGAGCACAGATACGCAGTATTTT
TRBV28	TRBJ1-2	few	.	CASSSRYDGYTF	TGTGCCAGCAGTTCACGATACGATGGCTACACCTTC
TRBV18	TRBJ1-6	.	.	CASSPEANSPLHF	TGTGCCAGCTCACCAGAGGCCAATTCACCCCTCCACTTT
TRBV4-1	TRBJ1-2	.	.	CASSQPLDSDGYTF	TGCGCCAGCAGCCAACCCCTCGACAGCGATGGCTACACCTTC
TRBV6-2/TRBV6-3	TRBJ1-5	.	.	CASLQDSYSNQPQHF	TGTGCCAGCCTACAGGACAGCTATAGCAATCAGCCCCAGCATTTT
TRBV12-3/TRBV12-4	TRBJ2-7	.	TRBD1	CASSRPGQGAREQYF	TGTGCCAGCAGTCGGCCGGGACAGGGGGCCCGGGAGCAGTACTTC
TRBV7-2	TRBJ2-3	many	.	CASSPPGPYGDTQYF	TGTGCCAGCAGCCCTCCAGGCCCCTACGGGGATACGCAGTATTTT
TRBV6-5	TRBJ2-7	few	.	CASSKDSRVSYEQYF	TGTGCCAGCAGTAAGGACAGCAGAGTCTCCTACGAGCAGTACTTC
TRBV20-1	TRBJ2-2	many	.	CSARYQPFTGELFF	TGCAGTGCTAGATACCAGCCCTTCACCGGGGAGCTGTTTTTT
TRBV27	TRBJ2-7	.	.	CASSPFRGLGYEQYF	TGTGCCAGCAGTCCATTTAGAGGTCTGGGCTACGAGCAGTACTTC
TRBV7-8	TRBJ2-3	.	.	CASSLAGSSYTDTQYF	TGTGCCAGCAGCTTAGCAGGCTCCTCCTACACAGATACGCAGTATTTT
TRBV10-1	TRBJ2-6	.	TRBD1	CASRSGTATSGANVLTF	TGCGCCAGCAGATCCGGGACAGCGACCTCAGGGGCCAACGTCCTGACTTTC
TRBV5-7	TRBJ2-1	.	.	CASSLGPSANQRNEQFF	TGTGCCAGCAGCTTGGGGCCTAGCGCCAACCAAAGGAATGAGCAGTTCTTC
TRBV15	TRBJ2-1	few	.	CATSTRIFGEQFF	TGTGCCACCAGCACGAGGATTTTTGGTGAGCAGTTCTTC
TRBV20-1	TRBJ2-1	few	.	CSAPRQEHNEQFF	TGCAGTGCCCCACGTCAGGAGCACAATGAGCAGTTCTTC
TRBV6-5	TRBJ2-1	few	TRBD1	CASSKYRGTANVEQFF	TGTGCCAGCAGTAAATACAGGGGGACAGCGAATGTAGAGCAGTTCTTC
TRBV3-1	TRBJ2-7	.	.	CASSQVPGSHEQYF	TGTGCCAGCAGCCAAGTTCCCGGGAGCCACGAGCAGTACTTC
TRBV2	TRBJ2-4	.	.	CASSEVMAFAKNIQYF	TGTGCCAGCAGTGAGGTCATGGCCTTCGCCAAAAACATTCAGTACTTC
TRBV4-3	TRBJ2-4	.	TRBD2	CASSQDPSGSGKNIQYF	TGCGCCAGCAGCCAAGATCCTAGCGGGAGTGGCAAAAACATTCAGTACTTC
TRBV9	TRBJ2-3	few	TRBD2	CASSVEGRADTQYF	TGTGCCAGCAGCGTTGAGGGGAGGGCAGATACGCAGTATTTT
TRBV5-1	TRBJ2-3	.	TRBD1	CASRKQGEYTDTQYF	TGCGCCAGCAGGAAGCAGGGGGAGTACACAGATACGCAGTATTTT
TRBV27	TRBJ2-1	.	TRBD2	CASRGLAEGYEQFF	TGTGCCAGCAGGGGACTAGCGGAGGGCTATGAGCAGTTCTTC
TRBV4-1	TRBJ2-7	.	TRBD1	CASSHPGQIYEQYF	TGCGCCAGCAGCCACCCGGGACAGATATACGAGCAGTACTTC
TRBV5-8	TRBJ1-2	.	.	CASSYGNYGYTF	TGTGCCAGCAGCTACGGTAACTATGGCTACACCTTC
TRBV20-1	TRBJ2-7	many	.	CSARDGTYYEQYF	TGCAGTGCTAGAGATGGGACCTACTACGAGCAGTACTTC
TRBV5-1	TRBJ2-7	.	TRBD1	CASSVATGSMDEQYF	TGCGCCAGCAGCGTTGCGACAGGGTCTATGGACGAGCAGTACTTC
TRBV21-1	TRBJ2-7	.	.	CASSKARTGRPYEQYF	TGTGCCAGCAGCAAAGCTAGGACAGGGAGACCCTACGAGCAGTACTTC
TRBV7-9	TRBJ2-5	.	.	CASSSISETQYF	TGTGCCAGCAGCTCCATCTCGGAGACCCAGTACTTC
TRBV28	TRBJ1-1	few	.	CASTKNTEAFF	TGTGCCAGCACCAAGAACACTGAAGCTTTCTTT
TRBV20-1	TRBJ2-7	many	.	CSARRYTYEQYF	TGCAGTGCTAGGAGGTATACCTACGAGCAGTACTTC
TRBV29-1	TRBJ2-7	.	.	CSVEAGETYEQYF	TGCAGCGTTGAAGCAGGGGAGACCTACGAGCAGTACTTC
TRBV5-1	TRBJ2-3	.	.	CASSLTGRDTQYF	TGCGCCAGCAGCTTGACAGGGAGGGACACGCAGTATTTT
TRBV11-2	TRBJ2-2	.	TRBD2	CASSLSGSHGELFF	TGTGCCAGCAGTCTTAGCGGGAGTCACGGGGAGCTGTTTTTT
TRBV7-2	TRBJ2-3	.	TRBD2	CASSPREGDTQYF	TGTGCCAGCAGCCCCAGGGAGGGAGATACGCAGTATTTT
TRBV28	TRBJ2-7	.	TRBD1	CASSPDRGYEQYF	TGTGCCAGCAGCCCTGACAGGGGCTACGAGCAGTACTTC
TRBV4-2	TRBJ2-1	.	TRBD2	CASSQDILADNEQFF	TGTGCCAGCAGCCAAGACATACTAGCGGACAATGAGCAGTTCTTC
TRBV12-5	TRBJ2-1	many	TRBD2	CASGFTSGNHNEQFF	TGTGCTAGTGGTTTTACTAGCGGGAACCACAATGAGCAGTTCTTC
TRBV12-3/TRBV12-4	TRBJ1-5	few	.	CASSLVTALGQPQHF	TGTGCCAGCAGTTTGGTTACTGCGTTGGGTCAGCCCCAGCATTTT
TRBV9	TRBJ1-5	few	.	CASSVEPGKPQHF	TGTGCCAGCAGCGTAGAACCCGGAAAACCCCAGCATTTT
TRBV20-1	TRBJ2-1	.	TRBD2	CSATLAGVFNEQFF	TGCAGTGCTACCCTAGCGGGAGTATTTAATGAGCAGTTCTTC
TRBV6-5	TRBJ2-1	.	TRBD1	CASSYSVFRGSGDEQFF	TGTGCCAGCAGTTACTCCGTTTTCAGGGGGTCTGGGGATGAGCAGTTCTTC
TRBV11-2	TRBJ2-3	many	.	CASSLEPSRGTQYF	TGTGCCAGCAGCTTAGAGCCCTCCCGGGGGACGCAGTATTTT
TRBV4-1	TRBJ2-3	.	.	CASSQRRSGTDTQYF	TGCGCCAGCAGCCAGAGGCGGAGTGGCACAGATACGCAGTATTTT
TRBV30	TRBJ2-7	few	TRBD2	CAWSAASGYYEQYF	TGTGCCTGGAGTGCAGCTAGCGGCTACTACGAGCAGTACTTC
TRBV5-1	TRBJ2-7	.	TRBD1	CASSSRQGSYEQYF	TGCGCCAGCAGCTCACGACAGGGATCCTACGAGCAGTACTTC
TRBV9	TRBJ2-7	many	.	CASSVDATKEQYF	TGTGCCAGCAGCGTAGACGCAACAAAGGAGCAGTACTTC